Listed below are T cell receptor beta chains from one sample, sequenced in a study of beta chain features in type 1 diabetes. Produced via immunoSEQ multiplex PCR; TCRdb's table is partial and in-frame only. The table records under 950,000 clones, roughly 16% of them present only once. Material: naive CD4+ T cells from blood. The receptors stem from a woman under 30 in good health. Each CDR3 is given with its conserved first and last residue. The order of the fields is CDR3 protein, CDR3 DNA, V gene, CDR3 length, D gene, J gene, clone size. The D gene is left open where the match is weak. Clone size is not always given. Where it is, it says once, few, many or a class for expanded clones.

CDR3aa: CASSESNQPQHF; CDR3nt: TGTGCCAGCAGTGAGAGCAATCAGCCCCAGCATTTT; v_gene: TRBV2; len: 12; d_gene: NA; j_gene: TRBJ1-5; abundance: few
CDR3aa: CASSLDWLEREAKNIQYF; CDR3nt: TGTGCCAGCAGCTTAGATTGGTTGGAGAGAGAAGCCAAAAACATTCAGTACTTC; v_gene: TRBV7-9; len: 18; d_gene: NA; j_gene: TRBJ2-4; abundance: NA
CDR3aa: CASNPLPPGVSYNEQFF; CDR3nt: TGCGCCAGCAATCCTCTACCACCGGGTGTCTCCTACAATGAGCAGTTCTTC; v_gene: TRBV5-1; len: 17; d_gene: NA; j_gene: TRBJ2-1; abundance: NA
CDR3aa: CAISDPGLASYNEQFF; CDR3nt: TGTGCCATCAGTGACCCGGGATTAGCGTCCTACAATGAGCAGTTCTTC; v_gene: TRBV10-3; len: 16; d_gene: NA; j_gene: TRBJ2-1; abundance: few
CDR3aa: CASNQRNTEAFF; CDR3nt: TGTGCCAGCAACCAGAGGAACACTGAAGCTTTCTTT; v_gene: TRBV11-2; len: 12; d_gene: NA; j_gene: TRBJ1-1; abundance: few
CDR3aa: CATSRESWGLSSYEQYF; CDR3nt: TGTGCCACCAGCAGGGAAAGTTGGGGTCTGAGCTCCTACGAGCAGTACTTC; v_gene: TRBV15; len: 17; d_gene: NA; j_gene: TRBJ2-7; abundance: NA
CDR3aa: CASSFDRANYGYTF; CDR3nt: TGTGCCAGCAGCTTCGACCGGGCTAACTATGGCTACACCTTC; v_gene: TRBV5-4; len: 14; d_gene: NA; j_gene: TRBJ1-2; abundance: NA
CDR3aa: CASSLGLVRGSYEQYF; CDR3nt: TGTGCCAGCAGCTTAGGCCTAGTAAGGGGCTCCTACGAGCAGTACTTC; v_gene: TRBV7-2; len: 16; d_gene: NA; j_gene: TRBJ2-7; abundance: NA
CDR3aa: CASSPDRVAFF; CDR3nt: TGTGCCAGCAGCCCAGACAGGGTAGCTTTCTTT; v_gene: TRBV7-9; len: 11; d_gene: TRBD1; j_gene: TRBJ1-1; abundance: NA
CDR3aa: CASSSRYSGRDNEQFF; CDR3nt: TGTGCCAGCTCATCGAGATATAGCGGGAGGGACAATGAGCAGTTCTTC; v_gene: TRBV18; len: 16; d_gene: TRBD2; j_gene: TRBJ2-1; abundance: few
CDR3aa: CASSYSRNRANYGYTF; CDR3nt: TGTGCCAGCAGTTACTCTCGAAACAGAGCTAACTATGGCTACACCTTC; v_gene: TRBV6-5; len: 16; d_gene: NA; j_gene: TRBJ1-2; abundance: NA
CDR3aa: CAISVGGYSDTEAFF; CDR3nt: TGTGCCATCAGTGTAGGGGGTTACAGCGACACTGAAGCTTTCTTT; v_gene: TRBV10-3; len: 15; d_gene: NA; j_gene: TRBJ1-1; abundance: few
CDR3aa: CASSPGLAGQETQYF; CDR3nt: TGTGCCAGCAGCCCCGGACTAGCGGGCCAAGAGACCCAGTACTTC; v_gene: TRBV27; len: 15; d_gene: TRBD2; j_gene: TRBJ2-5; abundance: NA
CDR3aa: CASSFQLLSDTQYF; CDR3nt: TGTGCCAGCAGTTTCCAGTTACTTTCAGATACGCAGTATTTT; v_gene: TRBV28; len: 14; d_gene: NA; j_gene: TRBJ2-3; abundance: NA
CDR3aa: CSALSSEKLFF; CDR3nt: TGCAGTGCCCTAAGCAGTGAAAAACTGTTTTTT; v_gene: TRBV20-1; len: 11; d_gene: NA; j_gene: TRBJ1-4; abundance: few
CDR3aa: CSAPGRLEAFF; CDR3nt: TGCAGTGCCCCTGGCCGCCTTGAAGCTTTCTTT; v_gene: TRBV20-1; len: 11; d_gene: NA; j_gene: TRBJ1-1; abundance: few
CDR3aa: CASSLTGQGNNEQFF; CDR3nt: TGTGCCAGCAGCTTAACGGGACAGGGCAACAATGAGCAGTTCTTC; v_gene: TRBV7-3; len: 15; d_gene: TRBD1; j_gene: TRBJ2-1; abundance: NA
CDR3aa: CASSISGSSYNEQFF; CDR3nt: TGTGCCAGCAGCATAAGCGGGAGCTCCTACAATGAGCAGTTCTTC; v_gene: TRBV7-2; len: 15; d_gene: TRBD2; j_gene: TRBJ2-1; abundance: few
CDR3aa: CASPGGLGPDTQYF; CDR3nt: TGCGCCAGCCCTGGAGGACTAGGGCCAGATACGCAGTATTTT; v_gene: TRBV5-1; len: 14; d_gene: TRBD2; j_gene: TRBJ2-3; abundance: NA
CDR3aa: CASSLMGNTGELFF; CDR3nt: TGTGCCAGCAGCTTAATGGGGAACACCGGGGAGCTGTTTTTT; v_gene: TRBV7-3; len: 14; d_gene: NA; j_gene: TRBJ2-2; abundance: NA
CDR3aa: CASSLGGGVNEQYF; CDR3nt: TGTGCCAGCAGCTTAGGAGGGGGAGTAAACGAGCAGTACTTC; v_gene: TRBV7-2; len: 14; d_gene: NA; j_gene: TRBJ2-7; abundance: NA
CDR3aa: CASSQDVDTQYF; CDR3nt: TGTGCCAGCAGCCAAGATGTAGATACGCAGTATTTT; v_gene: TRBV4-2; len: 12; d_gene: NA; j_gene: TRBJ2-3; abundance: few
CDR3aa: CASSWEGTVRGYTF; CDR3nt: TGTGCCAGCAGTTGGGAGGGGACGGTTCGTGGCTACACCTTC; v_gene: TRBV6-1; len: 14; d_gene: NA; j_gene: TRBJ1-2; abundance: few
CDR3aa: CASSLVQTNEKLFF; CDR3nt: TGTGCCAGCAGCTTAGTCCAGACAAATGAAAAACTGTTTTTT; v_gene: TRBV7-2; len: 14; d_gene: NA; j_gene: TRBJ1-4; abundance: few
CDR3aa: CATSRDMAGGSNEQFF; CDR3nt: TGTGCCACCAGCAGAGATATGGCGGGAGGTAGCAATGAGCAGTTCTTC; v_gene: TRBV15; len: 16; d_gene: TRBD2; j_gene: TRBJ2-1; abundance: NA
CDR3aa: CASSQGQIKNIQYF; CDR3nt: TGCGCCAGCAGCCAAGGACAGATCAAAAACATTCAGTACTTC; v_gene: TRBV4-1; len: 14; d_gene: NA; j_gene: TRBJ2-4; abundance: NA
CDR3aa: CASSGNRGGANVLTF; CDR3nt: TGTGCCAGCAGTGGGAACAGGGGTGGTGCCAACGTCCTGACTTTC; v_gene: TRBV6-5; len: 15; d_gene: TRBD1; j_gene: TRBJ2-6; abundance: NA
CDR3aa: CASSRAIGQGNSGNTIYF; CDR3nt: TGCGCCAGCAGCCGAGCAATCGGACAGGGGAACTCTGGAAACACCATATATTTT; v_gene: TRBV4-3; len: 18; d_gene: TRBD1; j_gene: TRBJ1-3; abundance: NA
CDR3aa: CASSYFGTGAGETQYF; CDR3nt: TGTGCCAGCAGTTACTTCGGGACAGGGGCAGGGGAGACCCAGTACTTC; v_gene: TRBV6-5; len: 16; d_gene: TRBD1; j_gene: TRBJ2-5; abundance: NA
CDR3aa: CASSLDRRNEQYF; CDR3nt: TGCGCCAGCAGCCTGGACCGTCGGAACGAGCAGTACTTC; v_gene: TRBV4-3; len: 13; d_gene: NA; j_gene: TRBJ2-7; abundance: few
CDR3aa: CASSAQGGPPGETQYF; CDR3nt: TGTGCCAGCAGCGCCCAGGGGGGCCCACCGGGGGAGACCCAGTACTTC; v_gene: TRBV9; len: 16; d_gene: NA; j_gene: TRBJ2-5; abundance: few
CDR3aa: CSASVYEQYF; CDR3nt: TGCAGTGCTAGCGTCTACGAGCAGTACTTC; v_gene: TRBV20-1; len: 10; d_gene: NA; j_gene: TRBJ2-7; abundance: few
CDR3aa: CASSFSGTSGISEQFF; CDR3nt: TGTGCCAGCAGTTTTAGTGGGACTAGCGGGATTAGTGAGCAGTTCTTC; v_gene: TRBV7-3; len: 16; d_gene: TRBD2; j_gene: TRBJ2-1; abundance: NA
CDR3aa: CASSKEGDRDEKLFF; CDR3nt: TGTGCCAGCAGCAAAGAGGGGGACAGGGATGAAAAACTGTTTTTT; v_gene: TRBV21-1; len: 15; d_gene: NA; j_gene: TRBJ1-4; abundance: few
CDR3aa: CASSQDTGLANYGYTF; CDR3nt: TGTGCCAGCAGCCAAGATACAGGGCTCGCTAACTATGGCTACACCTTC; v_gene: TRBV4-2; len: 16; d_gene: NA; j_gene: TRBJ1-2; abundance: few
CDR3aa: CASEGGDTQYF; CDR3nt: TGTGCCAGCGAGGGGGGAGATACGCAGTATTTT; v_gene: TRBV28; len: 11; d_gene: NA; j_gene: TRBJ2-3; abundance: NA
CDR3aa: CASRGQGAGANVLTF; CDR3nt: TGTGCCAGCAGAGGACAGGGGGCTGGGGCCAACGTCCTGACTTTC; v_gene: TRBV6-1; len: 15; d_gene: TRBD1; j_gene: TRBJ2-6; abundance: few
CDR3aa: CASSFSETQYF; CDR3nt: TGTGCCAGCAGCTTTTCTGAGACCCAGTACTTC; v_gene: TRBV7-8; len: 11; d_gene: NA; j_gene: TRBJ2-5; abundance: NA
CDR3aa: CASSRVGQYYEQYF; CDR3nt: TGTGCCAGTAGTCGCGTGGGACAGTACTACGAGCAGTACTTC; v_gene: TRBV19; len: 14; d_gene: TRBD1; j_gene: TRBJ2-7; abundance: NA
CDR3aa: CASSRLADNTGELFF; CDR3nt: TGTGCCAGTAGTCGGCTAGCGGATAACACCGGGGAGCTGTTTTTT; v_gene: TRBV2; len: 15; d_gene: TRBD2; j_gene: TRBJ2-2; abundance: NA
CDR3aa: CASRKGGTAYNEQFF; CDR3nt: TGTGCCAGCAGAAAGGGGGGTACGGCCTACAATGAGCAGTTCTTC; v_gene: TRBV5-4; len: 15; d_gene: NA; j_gene: TRBJ2-1; abundance: few
CDR3aa: CASSSSSVTDTQYF; CDR3nt: TGTGCCAGCAGCTCCTCTAGCGTCACAGATACGCAGTATTTT; v_gene: TRBV7-9; len: 14; d_gene: NA; j_gene: TRBJ2-3; abundance: few
CDR3aa: CASSYSNWDRSRRYTF; CDR3nt: TGTGCCAGCAGTTACTCGAATTGGGACAGATCCCGGCGCTACACCTTC; v_gene: TRBV6-5; len: 16; d_gene: TRBD1; j_gene: TRBJ1-2; abundance: NA
CDR3aa: CASSLALAGRAYNEQFF; CDR3nt: TGCGCCAGCAGCTTGGCCTTAGCGGGGAGGGCCTACAATGAGCAGTTCTTC; v_gene: TRBV5-1; len: 17; d_gene: TRBD2; j_gene: TRBJ2-1; abundance: NA
CDR3aa: CASGSSTDTQYF; CDR3nt: TGTGCCAGCGGGTCTAGCACAGATACGCAGTATTTT; v_gene: TRBV6-5; len: 12; d_gene: NA; j_gene: TRBJ2-3; abundance: NA
CDR3aa: CAISELAGYPYEQYF; CDR3nt: TGTGCCATCAGTGAGTTAGCGGGTTACCCCTACGAGCAGTACTTC; v_gene: TRBV10-3; len: 15; d_gene: TRBD2; j_gene: TRBJ2-7; abundance: NA